This T cell receptor beta chain stems from a study of blood T cell repertoires in COVID-19. Study details: Sites across the United States, Italy and Spain contributed samples from acute and convalescent COVID-19. Sources were T cells, B-cell-depleted T cells, or PBMCs; the material itself was cDNA or gDNA.

Only a few counts were recorded for this clone. The CDR3 extends over 14 amino acids. V lost 6 bases to trimming and J lost 4 bases; unmatched junction nucleotides: 7. Germline CDR1 SNHLY, CDR2 FYNNEI. Study processing details: The assay estimated nucleated cells by amplifying reference gene primers. Measured with immunoSEQ multiplex PCR; TCRdb has only the in-frame clones, and not every one. V and J calls and clone size are as listed in that table; D and trimming were resolved from the DNA. Of roughly 200,000 clones listed, 80% to 90% are singletons. The sequenced material came from peripheral blood. This chain links TRBV2 with TRBJ1-1, with 8 bases matching TRBD1. The receptor was isolated from a young man with active or convalescent COVID-19. Written as DNA, the CDR3 is TGTGCCAGCAGGGACAGGGATGTTGGCACTGAAGCTTTCTTT. The encoded protein is CASRDRDVGTEAFF.